The present entry profiles one T cell receptor beta chain with its context. Its antigen remains unidentified. The sample has other DNA sequences that encode this CDR3 too. This entry is derived from a study of shared clonotypes between healthy human individuals. About the research overall: Donors had three CD4 naive, three CD4 memory, two CD8 naive and one CD8 memory plate apiece.

Study-level findings and limits: Clonotype sharing across donors was expected to vary with sequencing depth. In general, naive subsets displayed greater estimated richness than memory subsets did.

The germline CDR1 and CDR2 sequences are MNHNS and SASEGT. V was cut by 2 bases and J by 3 bases, with 6 bases left in between. The CDR3 is 13 amino acids. CD8 cells regarded as naive lacked CD45RO, were positively chosen for CCR7, and omitted terminally differentiated effector memory CD45RA+ cells. In the study's own analysis: Filtering differed since immunoSEQ provided only junctions, with no quality scores. The repertoire was sequenced with immunoSEQ multiplex PCR; TCRdb's copy has only in-frame clones and lacks some. The V and J calls and clone size were taken over from that table, and D and trimming were inferred from the DNA. The sample lists about 2 million clones; less than 95% were seen once.

The TCR comes from a young man in good health. The V call is TRBV6-1, the J call TRBJ2-3; D not resolved. The sample taken for sequencing was naive CD8+ T cells sorted from blood. CDR3 nucleotide sequence: TGTGCCAGCAGTGAATCGGGTACAGATACGCAGTATTTT. Amino acid sequence: CASSESGTDTQYF.